The following is a T cell receptor (beta chain) sequence with its context. This clonotype was seen more than once but under ten times. The antigen it recognizes is unknown. The sample holds no much larger clone one base away, and base qualities are not on file. This record comes from a study of T cells in Graves' hyperthyroidism and ophthalmopathy (dated 2019 in TCRdb). For the wider study: Peripheral blood samples were taken at the time of initial diagnosis, prior to any treatment. A discovery cohort of about a hundred patients, approximately 45 with Graves' ophthalmopathy and about 58 with stable Graves' hyperthyroidism, was used to find distinguishing TCR V-J signatures. Prospective prediction of ophthalmopathy was tested in an independent validation cohort of fewer than 20 hyperthyroidism patients and 17 patients who later progressed to ophthalmopathy. The 100 or so discovery patients were randomly split 7:3 into training and test sets. Thyroid tissue and blood T-cell repertoires from about 6 Graves' hyperthyroidism patients were also compared in the study. Following sampling, methimazole starting at 30 mg daily was given to hyperthyroidism patients, and high-dose intravenous methylprednisolone was given to ophthalmopathy patients. According to the paper, TCR Vbeta CDR3 sequencing was carried out on some 140 peripheral blood samples, which came from approximately 41 ophthalmopathy, about 75 hyperthyroidism and roughly 17 progressor patients. General study outcomes and caveats: A 13 V-J signature model separated ophthalmopathy from stable hyperthyroidism, with around 88% sensitivity and 81.08% specificity in cross-validation and 80%/75% in testing. No statistical method was used to set the sample size in advance, and investigators knew the group allocation. Most expanded thyroid clonotypes (frequency above 0.001) were also found in blood, which suggests that blood repertoires may mirror thyroid immune responses. During validation, the model predicted progression to ophthalmopathy a median of about 6.5 months ahead of onset, with 60% to 71% sensitivity and 72.22% specificity.

The TCR beta CDR3 regions were amplified from RNA transcripts. The first round of RT-PCR for the TCR CDR3 was performed with the HTBI primer set and the Qiagen OneStep RT-PCR kit. A second multiplex PCR round built the libraries, followed by size selection and purification. Libraries were sequenced paired-end with 100 bp reads on an Illumina HiSeq2000. On the authors' methods: Raw data were processed with SOAPnuke, discarding reads with adapters, uncalled bases, mean Phred below 15, or no exact constant-primer or identifier match. High-quality paired reads were merged using COPE v1.2.5, and each unique nucleotide sequence was defined as a clonotype. MiTCR v1.1 was used to align the clonotypes against IMGT TRBV, TRBD and TRBJ reference segments. The analysis included only V-J combinations with a frequency above 0.0001, which together covered 99% to 99.2% of the repertoires. A TCS score was defined as the ratio of F50 (clonal expansion) to E x V (chaos), with BLOSUM62-based TCRdist applied between CDR3 peptides within each V-J. Welch's t-statistics and random forest reduced 500 to 650 V-J features to 10 to 15, which were used in a naive Bayes classifier (R e1071). TCRdb applied fastp at Q25 and MiXCR to the public reads, then kept only in-frame beta chains. Each CDR3 protein appears once, grouped with its most common genes and DNA. The V and J calls come from TCRdb's annotation, not from the publication. For this sample there are more than 500,000 distinct CDR3 sequences; 13% to 15% appear just once. The ten largest clones represent approximately 15% of the sample.

Stable Graves' hyperthyroidism was defined as the absence of progression to ophthalmopathy over 18 months of follow-up. Hyperthyroidism patients were newly diagnosed, with disease duration under 2 months, and aged 18 to 65 years. Exclusion was applied to patients with uncontrolled infections, other autoimmune diseases, pregnancy or lactation. Diagnoses were based on clinical symptoms, serum thyroxine and TRAb, thyroid ultrasound and orbital computed tomography. PBMCs were isolated from about 9 ml of fresh peripheral blood by Ficoll-Paque density gradient centrifugation. Total RNA was extracted using Trizol reagent, and RNA quality was assessed on an Agilent 2100 Bioanalyzer. Based on the germline V gene (reference sequence), the CDR1 and CDR2 sequences are DFQATT and SNEGSKA. The CDR3 runs 17 amino acids, cysteine and phenylalanine included. CDR3 DNA is the only sequence kept; it has 51 bases, read in frame from the first base. V loses 5 bases, J loses 3 bases, and the germline ends lie 26 bases apart.

The V and J segments used are TRBV20-1 and TRBJ2-7; the best D guess is TRBD2, with 6 bases matching. The sequence was collected from a woman aged 40 to 50 with Graves' hyperthyroidism. Input material: blood. The CDR3 region reads CSAYSYDPPGVNYEQYF. The sequenced DNA is TGCAGTGCTTACTCCTACGATCCTCCGGGAGTTAACTACGAGCAGTACTTC.